Listed here are 8 T cell receptor beta chains from one sample, sequenced in a study of T cells in women clearing cervical HPV infection. Data came from immunoSEQ multiplex PCR; TCRdb stores just in-frame clones and leaves some out. In total, the table holds around 31,000 clones. Specimen: blood buffy coat. These receptor sequences come from a woman aged 18-70 years with a cervical HPV16 infection that either progressed to CIN3+ or cleared (not recorded which).

As regards this clone: The read stops 3 residues short of the end of the CDR3; the missing end is completed from the germline J gene. J is TRBJ1-5 and V is TRBV10-3; 11 nucleotides align to TRBD1. This CDR3 region has 15 residues. The J segment lost 6 bases and the V segment lost 6 bases, leaving 7 bases of the junction unmatched. Germline V gene lookup returns CDR1 ENHRY and CDR2 SYGVKD. CDR3 residues: CAIRGDRGFGQPQHF. The DNA read from the CDR3 is TGTGCCATCAGGGGGGACAGGGGGTTTGGTCAGCCC.

About this clone itself: The CDR3 is cut off 3 residues early in the read; its end comes from the germline J gene. This sequence joins TRBV5-5 and TRBJ2-1; 7 bases align to TRBD2. Germline V gene lookup returns CDR1 SGHKS and CDR2 YYEKEE (reference sequence). CDR3 size: 15 residues. The junction had 6 bases not matched to a gene; V was cut back by 3 bases and J by 3 bases. CDR3 bases read: TGTGCCAGCAGCTCCTTCGGGACTAACTACAATGAG. Protein product: CASSSFGTNYNE. The CDR3 in its entirety is CASSSFGTNYNEQFF.

Comments on this clone: The read finishes 3 residues shy of the CDR3 end, and the germline J gene is used to complete it. This rearrangement joins TRBV10-1 to TRBJ2-5; 8 bases match TRBD1. This CDR3 has 15 amino acids. CDR1 is WNHNN and CDR2 is SYGVQD in the germline V gene (reference sequence). The V gene end was trimmed by 2 bases and the J gene end by 1 base; junction bases not matched to a gene: 3. The CDR3 spells CASSERTGSQETQYF. The part of the CDR3 DNA that was read is TGCGCCAGCAGTGAGCGGACAGGGAGCCAAGAGACC.

Notes on this clone: The missing CDR3 end, 3 residues past where the read stops, is filled in from the germline J gene. V is TRBV25-1 and J is TRBJ2-5; 10 positions match TRBD1. The trim removed 8 bases at V and 5 bases at J, leaving 5 bases unmatched. The CDR3 length is 13 residues. CDR1 and CDR2 from the germline V gene are MGHDK and SYGVNS. The chain's CDR3 is CASRQGASETQYF. Partial CDR3 DNA: TGTGCCAGCCGACAGGGGGCGTCGGAGACC.

Remarks on this clone: The read terminates 3 residues before the CDR3 end, so the remaining end is supplied by the germline J gene. The rearrangement uses TRBV19 and TRBJ2-2; D uncertain. The ends were cut back, 2 bases at V and 6 bases at J, with 10 bases in the middle. Germline V gene lookup returns CDR1 LNHDA and CDR2 SQIVND (reference sequence). The CDR3 runs to 14 residues. CDR3 loop: CASSIRVEAGELFF. Incomplete CDR3 DNA: TGTGCCAGTAGTATAAGGGTAGAAGCCGGGGAG.

Comment on this clone: The read halts 3 residues ahead of the CDR3 end, with the missing end drawn from the germline J gene. J is TRBJ2-2 and V is TRBV11-2, with D perhaps matching TRBD2 (5 bases). CDR3 length: 15 amino acids. Germline values: CDR1 SGHAT, CDR2 FQNNGV. The CDR3 here is CASSLVRGRNSPLFF. CDR3 bases read: TGTGCCAGCAGCTTAGTACGAGGGCGTAATTCACCG.

A word on this clone: The CDR3 end is not reached by the read, which stops 3 residues before it; the germline J gene fills it in. The chain uses TRBV13 and TRBJ2-5, with 10 bases matching TRBD1. This CDR3 comprises 14 residues. V was clipped by 3 bases and J by 5 bases; unmatched bases: 3. CDR1 is PRHDT and CDR2 is FYEKMQ in the germline V gene (reference sequence). The CDR3 bases that were read are TGTGCCAGCAGCTTGACAGGGGGCTTGGAGACC. This encodes CASSLTGGLET. From start to end, the CDR3 is CASSLTGGLETQYF.

On this clone itself: The read ends 3 residues early relative to the CDR3; the germline J gene fills the gap. This chain connects TRBV27 to TRBJ2-1; 11 bases map to TRBD1. Germline CDR1 reads MNHEY; CDR2 reads SMNVEV (reference sequence). V shed 10 bases and J 9 bases; nucleotides not matched to a gene: 5. The CDR3 extends over 12 amino acids. The sequenced part of the CDR3 DNA is TGTGCCACGGGACAGGGGGTGCTTGAG. It yields the protein CATGQGVLE. The complete CDR3 reads CATGQGVLEQFF.